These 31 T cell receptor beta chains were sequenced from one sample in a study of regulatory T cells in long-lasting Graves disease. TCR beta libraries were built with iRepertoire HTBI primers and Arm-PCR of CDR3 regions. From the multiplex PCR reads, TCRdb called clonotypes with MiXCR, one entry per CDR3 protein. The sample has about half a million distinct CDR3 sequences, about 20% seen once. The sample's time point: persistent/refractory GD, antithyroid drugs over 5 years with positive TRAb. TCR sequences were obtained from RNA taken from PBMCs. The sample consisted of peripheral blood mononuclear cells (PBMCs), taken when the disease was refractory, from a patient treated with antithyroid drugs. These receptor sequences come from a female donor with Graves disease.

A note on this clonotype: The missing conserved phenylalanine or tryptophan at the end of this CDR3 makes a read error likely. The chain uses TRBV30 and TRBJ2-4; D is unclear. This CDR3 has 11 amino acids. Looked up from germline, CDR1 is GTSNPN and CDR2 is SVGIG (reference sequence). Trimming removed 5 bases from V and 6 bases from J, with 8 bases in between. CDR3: CAWDKRNIQYS. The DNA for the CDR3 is TGTGCCTGGGACAAACGAAACATTCAGTACTCC.

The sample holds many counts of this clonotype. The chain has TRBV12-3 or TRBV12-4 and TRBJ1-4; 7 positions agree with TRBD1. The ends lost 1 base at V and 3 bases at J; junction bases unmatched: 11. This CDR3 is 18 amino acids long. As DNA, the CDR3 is TGTGCCAGCAGTTTAGGGGGGACAGCCCTTGGAGCTAATGAAAAACTGTTTTTT. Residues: CASSLGGTALGANEKLFF.

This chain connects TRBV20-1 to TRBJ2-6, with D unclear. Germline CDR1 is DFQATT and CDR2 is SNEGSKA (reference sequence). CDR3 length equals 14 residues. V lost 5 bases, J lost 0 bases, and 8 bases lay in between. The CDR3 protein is CSAYDHSGANVLTF. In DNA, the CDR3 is TGCAGTGCTTATGACCACTCTGGGGCCAACGTCCTGACTTTC.

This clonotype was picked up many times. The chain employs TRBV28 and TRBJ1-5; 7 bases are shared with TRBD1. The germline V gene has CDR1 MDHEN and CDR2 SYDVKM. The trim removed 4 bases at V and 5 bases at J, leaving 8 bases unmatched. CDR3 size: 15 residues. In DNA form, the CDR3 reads TGTGCCAGCAGTTCTCTGACAGGGAACCATCAGCCCCAGCATTTT. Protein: CASSSLTGNHQPQHF.

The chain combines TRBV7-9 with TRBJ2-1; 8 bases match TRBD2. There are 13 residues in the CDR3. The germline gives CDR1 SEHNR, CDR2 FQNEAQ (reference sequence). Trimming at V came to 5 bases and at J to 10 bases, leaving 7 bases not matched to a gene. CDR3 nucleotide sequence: TGTGCCAGCAGCCATCCGACTAGCGCGGAGCAGTTCTTC. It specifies CASSHPTSAEQFF.

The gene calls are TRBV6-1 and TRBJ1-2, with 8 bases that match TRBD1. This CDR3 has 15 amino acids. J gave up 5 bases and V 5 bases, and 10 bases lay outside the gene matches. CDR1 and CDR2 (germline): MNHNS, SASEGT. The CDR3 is CASSPRTGPSYGYTF. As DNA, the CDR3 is TGTGCCAGCAGTCCCCGGACAGGGCCTTCTTATGGCTACACCTTC.

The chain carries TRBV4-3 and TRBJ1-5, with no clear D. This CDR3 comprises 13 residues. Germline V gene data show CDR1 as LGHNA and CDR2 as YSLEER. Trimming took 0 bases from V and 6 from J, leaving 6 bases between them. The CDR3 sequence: CASSQDLTQPQHF. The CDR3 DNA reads TGCGCCAGCAGCCAAGATCTAACTCAGCCCCAGCATTTT.

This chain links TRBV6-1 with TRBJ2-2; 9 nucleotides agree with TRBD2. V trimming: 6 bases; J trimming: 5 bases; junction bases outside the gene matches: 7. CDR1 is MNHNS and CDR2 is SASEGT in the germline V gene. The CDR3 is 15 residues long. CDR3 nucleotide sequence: TGTGCCAGCAGGTCCGGCGGGGGGGGAACCGGGGAGCTGTTTTTT. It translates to CASRSGGGGTGELFF.

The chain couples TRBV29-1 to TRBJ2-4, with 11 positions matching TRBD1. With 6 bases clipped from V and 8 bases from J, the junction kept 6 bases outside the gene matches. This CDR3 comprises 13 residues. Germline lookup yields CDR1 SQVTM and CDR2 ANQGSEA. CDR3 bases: TGCAGCGTGGGGGGACAGGGGGGAGACATTCAGTACTTC. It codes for CSVGGQGGDIQYF.

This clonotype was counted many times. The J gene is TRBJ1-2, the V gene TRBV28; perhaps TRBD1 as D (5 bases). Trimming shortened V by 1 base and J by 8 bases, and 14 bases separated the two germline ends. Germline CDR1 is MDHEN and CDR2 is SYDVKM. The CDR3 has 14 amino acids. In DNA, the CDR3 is TGTGCCAGCAGTTTATCTCCGCAGGGTGAAGGCTACACCTTC. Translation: CASSLSPQGEGYTF.

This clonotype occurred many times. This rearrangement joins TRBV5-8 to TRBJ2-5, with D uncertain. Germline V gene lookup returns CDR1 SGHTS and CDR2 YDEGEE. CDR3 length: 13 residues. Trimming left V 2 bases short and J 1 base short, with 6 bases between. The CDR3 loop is CASSFLTQETQYF. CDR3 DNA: TGTGCCAGCAGCTTCTTGACCCAAGAGACCCAGTACTTC.

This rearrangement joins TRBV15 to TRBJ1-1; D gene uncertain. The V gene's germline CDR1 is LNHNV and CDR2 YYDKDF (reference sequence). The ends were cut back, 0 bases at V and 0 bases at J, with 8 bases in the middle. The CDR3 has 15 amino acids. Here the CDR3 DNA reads TGTGCCACCAGCAGAGAGGGGAGGATGAACACTGAAGCTTTCTTT. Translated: CATSREGRMNTEAFF.

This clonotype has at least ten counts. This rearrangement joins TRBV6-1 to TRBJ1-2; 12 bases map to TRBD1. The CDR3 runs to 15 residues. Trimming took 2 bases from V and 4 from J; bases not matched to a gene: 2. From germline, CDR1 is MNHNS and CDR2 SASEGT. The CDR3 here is CASSEWGQGAYGYTF. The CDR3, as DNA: TGTGCCAGCAGTGAATGGGGACAGGGGGCCTATGGCTACACCTTC.

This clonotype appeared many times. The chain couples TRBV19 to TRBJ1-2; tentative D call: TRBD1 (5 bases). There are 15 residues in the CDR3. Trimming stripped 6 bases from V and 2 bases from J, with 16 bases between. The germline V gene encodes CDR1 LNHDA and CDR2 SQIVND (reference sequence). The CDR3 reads CASRKTGTDNYGYTF. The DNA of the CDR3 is TGTGCCAGTAGGAAGACCGGGACTGACAACTATGGCTACACCTTC.

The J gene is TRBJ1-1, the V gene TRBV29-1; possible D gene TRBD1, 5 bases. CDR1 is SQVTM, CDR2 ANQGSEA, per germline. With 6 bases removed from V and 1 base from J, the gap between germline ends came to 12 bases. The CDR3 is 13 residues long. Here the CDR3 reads CSVGGVSNTEAFF. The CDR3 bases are TGCAGCGTGGGAGGGGTGTCGAACACTGAAGCTTTCTTT.

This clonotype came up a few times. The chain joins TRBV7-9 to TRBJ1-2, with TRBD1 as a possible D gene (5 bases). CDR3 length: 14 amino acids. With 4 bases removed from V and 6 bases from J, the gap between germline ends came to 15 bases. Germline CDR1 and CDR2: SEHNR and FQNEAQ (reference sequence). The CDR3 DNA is TGTGCCAGCAGCTCCACCGGGGCTCCGGATGGCTACACCTTC. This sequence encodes CASSSTGAPDGYTF.

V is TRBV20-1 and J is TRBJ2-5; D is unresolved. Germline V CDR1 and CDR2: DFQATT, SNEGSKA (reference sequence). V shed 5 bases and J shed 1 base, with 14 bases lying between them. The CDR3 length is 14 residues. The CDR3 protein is CSASDGYSQETQYF. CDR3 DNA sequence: TGCAGTGCTTCCGACGGATATAGCCAAGAGACCCAGTACTTC.

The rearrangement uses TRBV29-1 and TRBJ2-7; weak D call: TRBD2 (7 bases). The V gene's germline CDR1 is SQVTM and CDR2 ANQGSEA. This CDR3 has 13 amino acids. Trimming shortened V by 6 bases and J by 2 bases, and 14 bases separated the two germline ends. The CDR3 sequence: CSVGGGRTYEQYF. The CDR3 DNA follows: TGCAGCGTGGGGGGCGGGAGAACCTACGAGCAGTACTTC.

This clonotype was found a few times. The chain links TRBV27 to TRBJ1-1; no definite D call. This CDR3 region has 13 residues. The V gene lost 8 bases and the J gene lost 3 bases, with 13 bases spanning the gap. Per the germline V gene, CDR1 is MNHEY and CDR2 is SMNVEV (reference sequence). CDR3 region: CASHVSSYTEAFF. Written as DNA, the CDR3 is TGTGCCAGCCACGTCAGCTCCTACACTGAAGCTTTCTTT.

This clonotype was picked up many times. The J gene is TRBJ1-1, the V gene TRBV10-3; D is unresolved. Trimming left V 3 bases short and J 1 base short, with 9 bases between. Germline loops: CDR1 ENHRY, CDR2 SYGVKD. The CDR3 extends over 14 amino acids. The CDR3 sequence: CAISEGLGNTEAFF. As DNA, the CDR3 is TGTGCCATCAGTGAAGGACTCGGGAACACTGAAGCTTTCTTT.

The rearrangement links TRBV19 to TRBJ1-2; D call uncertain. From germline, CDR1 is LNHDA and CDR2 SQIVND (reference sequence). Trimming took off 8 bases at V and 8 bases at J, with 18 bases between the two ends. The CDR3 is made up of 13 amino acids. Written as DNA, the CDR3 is TGTGCCAGTCTGCTTAACCCTTCGGTAGGCTACACCTTC. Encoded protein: CASLLNPSVGYTF.

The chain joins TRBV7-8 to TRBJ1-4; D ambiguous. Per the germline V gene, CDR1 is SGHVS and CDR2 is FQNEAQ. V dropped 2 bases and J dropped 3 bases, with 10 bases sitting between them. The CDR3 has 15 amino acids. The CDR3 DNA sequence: TGTGCCAGCAGCTTATTTGGCGAGCCTAATGAAAAACTGTTTTTT. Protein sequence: CASSLFGEPNEKLFF. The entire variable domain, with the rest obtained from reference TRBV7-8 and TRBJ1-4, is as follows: GAGVSQSPRYKVAKRGQDVALRCDPISGHVSLFWYQQALGQGPEFLTYFQNEAQLDKSGLPSDRFFAERPEGSVSTLKIQRTQQEDSAVYLCASSLFGEPNEKLFFGSGTQLSVL.

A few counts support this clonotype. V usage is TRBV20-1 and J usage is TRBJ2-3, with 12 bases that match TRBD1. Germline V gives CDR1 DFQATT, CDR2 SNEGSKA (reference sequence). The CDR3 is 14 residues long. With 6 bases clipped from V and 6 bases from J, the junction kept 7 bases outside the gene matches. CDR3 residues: CSARGTGGLDTQYF. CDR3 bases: TGCAGTGCCAGGGGGACAGGGGGCCTGGATACGCAGTATTTT.

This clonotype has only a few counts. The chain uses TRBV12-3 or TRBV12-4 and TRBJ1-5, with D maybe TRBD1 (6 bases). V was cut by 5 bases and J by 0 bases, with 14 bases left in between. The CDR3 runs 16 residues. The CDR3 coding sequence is TGTGCCAGCAGTGTATCCACAGGGAGTAGCAATCAGCCCCAGCATTTT. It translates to CASSVSTGSSNQPQHF.

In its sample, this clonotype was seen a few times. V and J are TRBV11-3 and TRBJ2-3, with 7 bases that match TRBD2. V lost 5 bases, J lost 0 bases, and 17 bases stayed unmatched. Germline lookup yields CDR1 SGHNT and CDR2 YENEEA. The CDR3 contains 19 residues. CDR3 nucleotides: TGTGCCAGCAGCCCGCCTAGAACGCTAGCGGTACCTAGCACAGATACGCAGTATTTT. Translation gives CASSPPRTLAVPSTDTQYF.

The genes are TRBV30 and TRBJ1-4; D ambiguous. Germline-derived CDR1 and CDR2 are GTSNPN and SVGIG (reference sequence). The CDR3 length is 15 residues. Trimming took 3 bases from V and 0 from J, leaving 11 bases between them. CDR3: CAWRKGPSTNEKLFF. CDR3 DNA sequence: TGTGCCTGGAGAAAAGGTCCCTCAACTAATGAAAAACTGTTTTTT.

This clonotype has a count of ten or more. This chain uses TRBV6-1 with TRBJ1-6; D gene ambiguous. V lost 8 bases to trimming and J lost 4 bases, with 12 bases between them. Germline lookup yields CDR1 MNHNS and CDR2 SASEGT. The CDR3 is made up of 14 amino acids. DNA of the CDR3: TGTGCCAGCCGCGAGCCAACTTATAATTCACCCCTCCACTTT. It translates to CASREPTYNSPLHF.

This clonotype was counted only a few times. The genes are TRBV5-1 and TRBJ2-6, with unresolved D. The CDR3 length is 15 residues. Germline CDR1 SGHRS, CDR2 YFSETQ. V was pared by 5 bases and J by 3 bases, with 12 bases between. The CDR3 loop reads CASSTSSVGANVLTF. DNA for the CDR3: TGCGCCAGCAGTACCTCCTCCGTTGGGGCCAACGTCCTGACTTTC.

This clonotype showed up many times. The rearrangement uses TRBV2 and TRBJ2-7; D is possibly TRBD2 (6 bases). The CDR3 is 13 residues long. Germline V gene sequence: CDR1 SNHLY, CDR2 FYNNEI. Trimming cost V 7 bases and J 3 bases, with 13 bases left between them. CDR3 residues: CASNGAGIYEQYF. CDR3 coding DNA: TGTGCCAGCAACGGCGCGGGAATCTACGAGCAGTACTTC.

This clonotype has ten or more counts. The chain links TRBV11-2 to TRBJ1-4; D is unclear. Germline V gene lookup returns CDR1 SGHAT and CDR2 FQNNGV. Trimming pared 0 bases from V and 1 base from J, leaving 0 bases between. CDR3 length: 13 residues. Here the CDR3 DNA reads TGTGCCAGCAGCTTAGAAACTAATGAAAAACTGTTTTTT. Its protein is CASSLETNEKLFF.

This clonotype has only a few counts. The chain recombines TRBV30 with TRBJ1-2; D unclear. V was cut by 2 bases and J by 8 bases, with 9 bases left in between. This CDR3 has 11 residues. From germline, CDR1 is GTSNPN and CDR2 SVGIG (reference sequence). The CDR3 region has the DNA TGTGCCTGGAGTAACAGTGTCGGCTACACCTTC. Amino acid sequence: CAWSNSVGYTF.